This is a list of T cell receptor beta chains from one sample in a study of response to subunit inactivated influenza vaccine. In TCRdb, the RT-PCR reads were re-called with MiXCR into one record per CDR3 protein. This table has about 700,000 distinct CDR3 sequences, around a sixth appearing once. Sequencing was performed on PBMCs from blood, taken 12 days after vaccination. These receptors were collected from a man aged 45-65 years who received an inactivated influenza vaccine. Both conserved end residues are part of each CDR3. Fields, in order: J gene, clone size, V gene, D gene, CDR3 protein, CDR3 DNA. The D gene is left open where the match is weak. Clone sizes are given selectively: once, few, many, or a class where the clone is expanded.

>TRBJ2-3|NA|TRBV4-3|NA
CASSQDRRRHSTDTQYF
TGCGCCAGCAGCCAAGATCGGAGAAGACATAGCACAGATACGCAGTATTTT
>TRBJ1-2|NA|TRBV7-2|NA
CASSLALGGGYGYTF
TGTGCCAGCAGCTTAGCGCTGGGTGGAGGCTATGGCTACACCTTC
>TRBJ2-7|few|TRBV7-8|NA
CASTFARGAPYEQYF
TGTGCCAGCACCTTTGCCCGGGGGGCCCCCTACGAGCAGTACTTC
>TRBJ2-4|few|TRBV10-3|NA
CAIGPAAKNIQYF
TGTGCCATCGGGCCTGCAGCCAAAAACATTCAGTACTTC
>TRBJ1-2|NA|TRBV20-1|TRBD1
CSDKVDRGRGYTF
TGCAGTGACAAAGTTGACAGGGGGCGCGGCTACACCTTC
>TRBJ2-1|NA|TRBV19|TRBD2
CASSIVGLAGDNEQFF
TGTGCCAGTAGTATAGTCGGACTAGCGGGAGACAATGAGCAGTTCTTC
>TRBJ2-3|NA|TRBV5-1|NA
CASSFSGPHLDTQYF
TGCGCCAGCAGCTTTTCGGGGCCCCATTTGGATACGCAGTATTTT
>TRBJ2-1|NA|TRBV4-1|TRBD2
CASSQPGGASGGTTLYNEQFF
TGCGCCAGCAGCCAACCGGGAGGGGCTAGCGGGGGTACAACCCTTTACAATGAGCAGTTCTTC
>TRBJ1-6|NA|TRBV2|NA
CASKTENSPLHF
TGTGCCAGCAAGACAGAGAATTCACCCCTCCACTTT
>TRBJ1-6|few|TRBV7-2|NA
CASSLDRQLNSPLHF
TGTGCCAGCAGCTTAGATCGACAGCTTAATTCACCCCTCCACTTT